Following are 3 T cell receptor beta chains from one sample sequenced in a study of CD8 T cells in Susac syndrome. Roughly 0.45 to 1 ug RNA was reverse transcribed with random hexamers. TCRdb re-called the immunoSEQ multiplex PCR reads through MiXCR, storing one row per CDR3 protein. The profile shows approximately 140,000 distinct CDR3 sequences, 94% of them singletons. The source material was CD8+ T cells from PBMCs. All receptors derive from a human donor in good health.

The chain has TRBV28 and TRBJ2-5, with TRBD2 as a possible D gene (5 bases). Per germline, CDR1 MDHEN and CDR2 SYDVKM. The V gene lost 3 bases and the J gene lost 5 bases, with 16 bases spanning the gap. The CDR3 has 15 residues. Written as DNA, the CDR3 is TGTGCCAGCAGTTTCATGTCTCCCCGCGGGGAGACCCAGTACTTC. Protein product: CASSFMSPRGETQYF.

The rearrangement links TRBV20-1 to TRBJ2-7; possibly TRBD1 for D (5 bases). From germline, CDR1 is DFQATT and CDR2 SNEGSKA (reference sequence). With 6 bases removed from V and 5 bases from J, the gap between germline ends came to 26 bases. CDR3 length: 16 residues. The CDR3 protein is CSAPKGQGPLSDEQYF. DNA of the CDR3: TGCAGTGCCCCTAAGGGGCAGGGTCCCCTCTCAGACGAGCAGTACTTC.

The J gene is TRBJ2-5, the V gene TRBV27; maybe TRBD1 (6 bases). Looked up from germline, CDR1 is MNHEY and CDR2 is SMNVEV (reference sequence). This CDR3 spans 14 amino acids. V dropped 5 bases and J dropped 1 base, with 11 bases sitting between them. DNA for the CDR3: TGTGCCAGCAGTCCAGGGACAACCCAAGAGACCCAGTACTTC. Its translation is CASSPGTTQETQYF.